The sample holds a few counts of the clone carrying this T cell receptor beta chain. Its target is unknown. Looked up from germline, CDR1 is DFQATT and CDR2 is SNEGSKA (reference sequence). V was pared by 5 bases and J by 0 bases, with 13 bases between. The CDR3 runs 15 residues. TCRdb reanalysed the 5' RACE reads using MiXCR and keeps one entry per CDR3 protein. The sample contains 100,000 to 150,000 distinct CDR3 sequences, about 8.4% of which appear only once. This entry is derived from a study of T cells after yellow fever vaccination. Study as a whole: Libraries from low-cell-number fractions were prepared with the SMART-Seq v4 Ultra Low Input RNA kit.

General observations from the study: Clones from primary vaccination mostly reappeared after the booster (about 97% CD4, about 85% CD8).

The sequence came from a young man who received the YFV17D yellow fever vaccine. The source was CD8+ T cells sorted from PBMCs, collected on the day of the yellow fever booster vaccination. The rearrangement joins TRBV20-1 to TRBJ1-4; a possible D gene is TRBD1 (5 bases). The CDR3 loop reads CSAGGESATNEKLFF. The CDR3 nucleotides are TGCAGTGCTGGGGGGGAGAGTGCAACTAATGAAAAACTGTTTTTT.